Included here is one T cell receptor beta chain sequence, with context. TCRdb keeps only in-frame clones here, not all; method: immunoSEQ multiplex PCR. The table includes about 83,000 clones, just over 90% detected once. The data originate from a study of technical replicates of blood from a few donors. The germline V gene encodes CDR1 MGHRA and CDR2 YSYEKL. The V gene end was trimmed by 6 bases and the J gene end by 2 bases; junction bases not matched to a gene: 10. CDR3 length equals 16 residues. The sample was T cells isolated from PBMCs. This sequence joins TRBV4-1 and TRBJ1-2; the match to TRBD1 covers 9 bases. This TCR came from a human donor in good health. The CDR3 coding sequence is TGCGCCAGCAGACGCCCGGGGACAGGGAGGAACTATGGCTACACCTTC. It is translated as CASRRPGTGRNYGYTF.